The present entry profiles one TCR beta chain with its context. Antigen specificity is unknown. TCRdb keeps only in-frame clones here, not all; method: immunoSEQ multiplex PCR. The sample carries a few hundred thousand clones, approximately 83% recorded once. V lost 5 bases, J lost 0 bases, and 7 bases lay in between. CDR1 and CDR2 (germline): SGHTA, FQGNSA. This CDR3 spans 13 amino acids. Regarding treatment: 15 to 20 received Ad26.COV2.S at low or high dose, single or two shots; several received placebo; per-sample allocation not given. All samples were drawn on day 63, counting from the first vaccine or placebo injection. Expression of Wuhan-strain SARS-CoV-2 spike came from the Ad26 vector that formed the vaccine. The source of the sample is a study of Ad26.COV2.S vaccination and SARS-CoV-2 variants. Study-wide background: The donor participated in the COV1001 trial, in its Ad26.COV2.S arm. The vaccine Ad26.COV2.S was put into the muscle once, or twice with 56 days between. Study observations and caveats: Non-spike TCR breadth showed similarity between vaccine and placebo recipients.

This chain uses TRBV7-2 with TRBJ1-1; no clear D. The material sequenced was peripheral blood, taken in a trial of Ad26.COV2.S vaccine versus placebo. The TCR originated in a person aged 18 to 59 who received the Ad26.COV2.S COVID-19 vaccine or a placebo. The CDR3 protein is CASSPNLNTEAFF. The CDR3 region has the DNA TGTGCCAGCAGCCCAAACTTGAACACTGAAGCTTTCTTT.